A single T cell receptor (beta chain) is shown here with its context. This sample's treatment: some 20 received Ad26.COV2.S at low or high dose, single or two shots; about 5 received placebo; per-sample allocation not given. On day 63 after the first injection, vaccine and placebo recipients gave samples. The sample belongs to a study of Ad26.COV2.S vaccination and SARS-CoV-2 variants. Study-wide context: Intramuscular Ad26.COV2.S at 5x10^10 or 1x10^11 viral particles.

The CDR3 extends over 16 amino acids. V was pared by 4 bases and J by 8 bases, with 9 bases of the junction left unmatched. The germline CDR1 and CDR2 sequences are SGHNT and YYREEE (reference sequence). The method was immunoSEQ multiplex PCR; TCRdb's version includes in-frame clones alone and lacks a portion of them. The sample lists hundreds of thousands of clones, nearly 90% occurring once. The TCR originated in a person aged 18-60 years who received the Ad26.COV2.S COVID-19 vaccine or a placebo. The chain couples TRBV5-4 to TRBJ2-1; the match to TRBD2 covers 13 bases. The sequencing here drew on peripheral blood, taken in a trial of Ad26.COV2.S vaccine versus placebo. For the CDR3, the DNA is TGTGCCAGCAGCGTCACTAGCGGGGGGGCCACGGATGAGCAGTTCTTC. Protein product: CASSVTSGGATDEQFF. Complete variable domain (other parts from reference TRBV5-4 and TRBJ2-1): ETGVTQSPTHLIKTRGQQVTLRCSSQSGHNTVSWYQQALGQGPQFIFQYYREEENGRGNFPPRFSGLQFPNYSSELNVNALELDDSALYLCASSVTSGGATDEQFFGPGTRLTVL.